The 5 T cell receptor beta chains below come from one sample, sequenced in a study of blood T cell repertoires in COVID-19. TCRdb keeps only in-frame clones here, not all; method: immunoSEQ multiplex PCR. The sample has about 160,000 clones; roughly 84% are singletons. The specimen was peripheral blood. Receptor source: a woman between 45 and 60 years old with COVID-19, enrolled during active disease.

The V call is TRBV5-1, the J call TRBJ2-7, with 11 bases identical to TRBD1. This CDR3 has 16 amino acids. After removal of 4 bases from V and 7 bases from J, the junction contained 13 bases not matched to a gene. From germline, CDR1 is SGHRS and CDR2 YFSETQ. CDR3 DNA: TGCGCCAGCAGCCGGACGTCGGGGACAGGGGGTGGTGAGCAGTACTTC. It specifies CASSRTSGTGGGEQYF.

The chain's CDR3 is CASGTGDRVIGGYTF. The CDR3 coding sequence is TGTGCCAGCGGAACCGGGGACAGGGTAATAGGTGGCTACACCTTC. This rearrangement joins TRBV5-6 to TRBJ1-2; 9 positions agree with TRBD1. From germline, CDR1 is SGHDT and CDR2 YYEEEE. CDR3 length: 15 amino acids. J lost 7 bases, V lost 7 bases, and 14 bases had no gene match.

This clone was found a few times. This chain joins TRBV4-1 and TRBJ2-2, with TRBD1 as a possible D gene (5 bases). Germline lookup yields CDR1 MGHRA and CDR2 YSYEKL. Trimming shortened V by 0 bases and J by 6 bases, and 17 bases separated the two germline ends. The CDR3 has 17 residues. The CDR3 nucleotides are TGCGCCAGCAGCCAAGATTCAGGGTTCGTGTTTTCCGGGGAGCTGTTTTTT. This codes for CASSQDSGFVFSGELFF.

V usage is TRBV29-1 and J usage is TRBJ2-3; TRBD1 matches 7 bases. CDR1 is SQVTM and CDR2 is ANQGSEA in the germline V gene. The CDR3 has 15 amino acids. V lost 5 bases, J lost 2 bases, and 10 bases stayed unmatched. As DNA, the CDR3 is TGCAGCGTTCGACAGGGTAGGGTACTCACAGATACGCAGTATTTT. Protein product: CSVRQGRVLTDTQYF.

The chain employs TRBV2 and TRBJ2-7; tentative D call: TRBD2 (6 bases). The CDR3 is made up of 13 amino acids. CDR1 and CDR2 (germline): SNHLY, FYNNEI. Trimming pared 6 bases from V and 0 bases from J, leaving 9 bases between. This chain's CDR3 is CASRAGGSYEQYF. The CDR3 DNA sequence: TGTGCCAGCAGGGCCGGGGGCTCCTACGAGCAGTACTTC.